Each of the 25 T cell receptor beta chains below was sequenced from the same sample in a study of early T cells in non-severe SARS-CoV-2 infection. TCRdb used MiXCR to reprocess the 5' RACE reads, holding one entry per CDR3 protein. The table lists tens of thousands of distinct CDR3 sequences, around 11% of them singletons. The source material was whole blood, sampled at baseline. Source of these receptors: an adult who was a healthcare worker with PCR-confirmed SARS-CoV-2 infection or an uninfected control (not recorded which).

This clonotype was picked up a small number of times. The chain has TRBV12-3 or TRBV12-4 and TRBJ2-3; a weak D match, TRBD2 (7 bases). V gave up 5 bases and J gave up 5 bases, with 17 bases separating them. This CDR3 comprises 15 residues. Here the CDR3 DNA reads TGTGCCAGCAGTCCCCACAGGGAGGGGGGAGATACGCAGTATTTT. Its translation: CASSPHREGGDTQYF.

The chain recombines TRBV12-3 or TRBV12-4 with TRBJ2-3, with D uncertain. V was pared by 7 bases and J by 4 bases, with 9 bases between. The CDR3 length is 12 residues. CDR3 DNA sequence: TGTGCCAGCAAACCCAGCGCAGATACGCAGTATTTT. Amino acid sequence: CASKPSADTQYF.

V gene TRBV29-1 combines with J gene TRBJ2-2; 7 positions agree with TRBD1. The CDR3 consists of 13 residues. Looked up from germline, CDR1 is SQVTM and CDR2 is ANQGSEA. Unmatched junction bases numbered 12, after V lost 5 bases and J lost 12 bases. CDR3: CSVLRQGGGKLFF. Here the CDR3 DNA reads TGCAGCGTTCTAAGACAGGGCGGAGGAAAGCTGTTTTTT.

Points on this clonotype: One junction end disagrees with the germline gene, perhaps due to a read error. The rearrangement links TRBV28 to TRBJ2-3; either TRBD1 or TRBD2 may supply D (5 bases each). This CDR3 contains 14 residues. CDR1 and CDR2 (germline): MDHEN, SYDVKM. The CDR3 loop is CASRPLSGTPLSHF. In DNA, the CDR3 is TGTGCCAGCAGGCCCCTTTCCGGGACCCCCCTTTCCCATTTT.

In its sample, this clonotype was seen once. This chain connects TRBV5-1 to TRBJ2-1; 9 bases align to TRBD2. Germline-derived CDR1 and CDR2 are SGHRS and YFSETQ. Trimming took 4 bases from V and 2 from J; bases not matched to a gene: 7. This CDR3 spans 16 amino acids. CDR3 in DNA: TGCGCCAGCAGCCCCCCGGGCGGGGGGGCCTACAATGAGCAGTTCTTC. Its protein product is CASSPPGGGAYNEQFF.

V is TRBV6-5 and J is TRBJ2-6; possibly TRBD1 or TRBD2 for D (5 bases each). The ends were cut back, 8 bases at V and 0 bases at J, with 11 bases in the middle. From germline, CDR1 is MNHEY and CDR2 SVGAGI. The CDR3 runs 15 residues. The DNA for the CDR3 is TGTGCCAGCCAATCTGGGGGCTCTGGGGCCAACGTCCTGACTTTC. This translates into CASQSGGSGANVLTF.

The V call is TRBV7-2, the J call TRBJ2-4, with TRBD1 as a possible D gene (6 bases). CDR1 is SGHTA, CDR2 FQGNSA, per germline. Trimming pared 5 bases from V and 9 bases from J, leaving 8 bases between. The CDR3 loop spans 11 amino acids. The DNA of the CDR3 is TGTGCCAGCAGCGTAGGGGGCATTCAGTACTTC. Its protein product is CASSVGGIQYF.

V is TRBV29-1 and J is TRBJ2-3, with 7 nucleotides matching TRBD1. This CDR3 has 11 residues. V was clipped by 3 bases and J by 10 bases; unmatched bases: 4. Per the germline V gene, CDR1 is SQVTM and CDR2 is ANQGSEA. DNA of the CDR3: TGCAGCGTTGATTCGACAGGGTCGCAGTATTTT. This encodes CSVDSTGSQYF.

V is TRBV6-2 or TRBV6-3 and J is TRBJ2-7, with TRBD2 matching 9 bases. Germline CDR1 MNHEY, CDR2 SVGEGT. There are 14 residues in the CDR3. The V gene end was trimmed by 6 bases and the J gene end by 3 bases; junction bases not matched to a gene: 6. The CDR3 region has the DNA TGTGCCAGCAGCGCTAGCGGGGCTTACTACGAGCAGTACTTC. As protein: CASSASGAYYEQYF.

This clonotype was observed a handful of times. The CDR3, as DNA: TGTGCCAGCAGCCAAGATCTACCTGATAATTCACCCCTCCACTTT. It translates to CASSQDLPDNSPLHF. V gene TRBV4-2 combines with J gene TRBJ1-6; D ambiguous. The germline V gene has CDR1 LGHNA and CDR2 YNFKEQ. The V end was cut by 0 bases, the J end by 5 bases, with 8 bases between. The CDR3 totals 15 residues.

There are many counts of this clonotype. The J gene is TRBJ2-3, the V gene TRBV2; D gene unclear. Germline-derived CDR1 and CDR2 are SNHLY and FYNNEI. With 6 bases removed from V and 6 bases from J, the gap between germline ends came to 16 bases. This CDR3 comprises 14 residues. The CDR3 sequence: CASRPGAPSDTQYF. DNA for the CDR3: TGTGCCAGCAGGCCCGGCGCCCCCTCGGATACGCAGTATTTT.

This clonotype was seen a few times. CDR3 DNA: TGTGCCAGCAGCTTCTCTCCGGGTAGCCAAGAGACCCAGTACTTC. Its protein product is CASSFSPGSQETQYF. The chain combines TRBV11-2 with TRBJ2-5; D remains ambiguous. The CDR3 contains 15 residues. The germline V and J ends were trimmed by 3 bases and 1 base, with 12 bases remaining between them. Germline values: CDR1 SGHAT, CDR2 FQNNGV.

The chain couples TRBV28 to TRBJ2-7; 7 nucleotides agree with TRBD2. CDR1 and CDR2 from the germline V gene are MDHEN and SYDVKM. V lost 3 bases to trimming and J lost 3 bases; unmatched junction nucleotides: 5. The CDR3 extends over 14 amino acids. The CDR3 DNA is TGTGCCAGCAGTTTGGCTAGCGGATTCTACGAGCAGTACTTC. It codes for CASSLASGFYEQYF.

This clonotype was seen a single time. The rearrangement joins TRBV7-2 to TRBJ2-5; D might be TRBD2 (6 bases). This CDR3 contains 16 residues. Trimming took 6 bases from V and 2 from J, leaving 19 bases between them. Germline V gene lookup returns CDR1 SGHTA and CDR2 FQGNSA. The CDR3 sequence is CASSPSRLGAQETQYF. CDR3 nucleotide sequence: TGTGCCAGCAGTCCATCCCGACTAGGAGCACAAGAGACCCAGTACTTC.

The V gene is TRBV11-2, the J gene TRBJ1-4; 7 nucleotides align to TRBD1. From germline, CDR1 is SGHAT and CDR2 FQNNGV. V gave up 4 bases and J gave up 7 bases; unmatched junction bases: 12. CDR3 length: 16 residues. Written as DNA, the CDR3 is TGTGCCAGCAGCTCGGGGGAGACAGGGAAGAGTGAAAAACTGTTTTTT. This translates into CASSSGETGKSEKLFF.

Here the CDR3 reads CASSNRGFEAFF. The CDR3 DNA reads as TGTGCCAGCAGCAACCGGGGCTTTGAAGCTTTCTTT. The rearrangement links TRBV7-8 to TRBJ1-1, with TRBD1 as a possible D gene (5 bases). CDR1 and CDR2 (germline): SGHVS, FQNEAQ. The CDR3 is made up of 12 amino acids. V gave up 5 bases and J gave up 7 bases, with 11 bases separating them. The variable domain in full, completed from reference TRBV7-8 and TRBJ1-1, reads GAGVSQSPRYKVAKRGQDVALRCDPISGHVSLFWYQQALGQGPEFLTYFQNEAQLDKSGLPSDRFFAERPEGSVSTLKIQRTQQEDSAVYLCASSNRGFEAFFGQGTRLTVV.

In its sample, this clonotype was seen many times. The chain joins TRBV6-5 to TRBJ2-1; D not certain. Trimming cost V 5 bases and J 0 bases, with 14 bases left between them. This CDR3 comprises 16 residues. CDR1 is MNHEY, CDR2 SVGAGI, per germline. As DNA, the CDR3 is TGTGCCAGCAGTAACCTTCCGCGGTCCTCCTACAATGAGCAGTTCTTC. It codes for CASSNLPRSSYNEQFF.

This clonotype was seen a few times. The CDR3 sequence: CATSEVGAVETQYF. The CDR3 bases are TGTGCCACCAGTGAGGTAGGGGCCGTGGAGACCCAGTACTTC. This sequence joins TRBV24-1 and TRBJ2-5; tentative D call: TRBD1 (5 bases). The V and J ends lost 4 bases and 5 bases respectively, with 13 bases between them. CDR1 is KGHDR, CDR2 SFDVKD, per germline. This CDR3 has 14 residues.

This chain joins TRBV7-2 and TRBJ2-2, with D uncertain. This CDR3 is 15 amino acids long. V lost 5 bases and J lost 0, with 10 bases in between. Germline assignment: CDR1 SGHTA and CDR2 FQGNSA. In DNA form, the CDR3 reads TGTGCCAGCAGCCGTACCCGCGCGAACACCGGGGAGCTGTTTTTT. Its translation is CASSRTRANTGELFF.

Many counts were recorded for this clonotype. V gene TRBV20-1 combines with J gene TRBJ2-4; 10 bases agree with TRBD1. Looked up from germline, CDR1 is DFQATT and CDR2 is SNEGSKA (reference sequence). CDR3 length equals 14 residues. Losses at the gene ends were 6 bases for V and 3 bases for J; bases not matched to a gene: 5. CDR3 sequence (DNA): TGCAGTGCCCCGGACAGGGGGGGCAAAAACATTCAGTACTTC. Its translation: CSAPDRGGKNIQYF.

There are a few counts of this clonotype. V gene TRBV28 combines with J gene TRBJ2-3; 12 nucleotides line up with TRBD2. The length of the CDR3 is 16 residues. Germline V gene sequence: CDR1 MDHEN, CDR2 SYDVKM. V shed 7 bases, J shed 2 bases, and the junction held 7 bases outside the gene matches. CDR3 amino acids: CASTTSGGPYTDTQYF. The CDR3 coding sequence is TGTGCCAGCACTACTAGCGGGGGGCCTTACACAGATACGCAGTATTTT.

The sample holds a few counts of this clonotype. The chain uses TRBV4-3 and TRBJ1-1; D gene unclear. Germline V gene sequence: CDR1 LGHNA, CDR2 YSLEER. CDR3 size: 14 residues. V lost 1 base and J lost 3, with 9 bases in between. For the CDR3, the DNA is TGCGCCAGCAGCCAAGCCGACCCTTACACTGAAGCTTTCTTT. Translated, it gives CASSQADPYTEAFF.

This clonotype was seen a few times. The chain uses TRBV7-2 and TRBJ2-1; TRBD2 is a possible D gene (6 bases). Germline V gene data show CDR1 as SGHTA and CDR2 as FQGNSA. The V and J ends lost 4 bases and 7 bases respectively, with 14 bases between them. The CDR3 consists of 14 residues. In DNA, the CDR3 is TGTGCCAGCAGCTCCAGGCCGGGGGAGAATGAGCAGTTCTTC. Its translation is CASSSRPGENEQFF.

This clonotype was detected a few times. The CDR3 region is CSASAGTGGAETQYF. CDR3 nucleotide sequence: TGCAGTGCTAGTGCTGGGACAGGGGGCGCAGAGACCCAGTACTTC. This sequence joins TRBV20-1 and TRBJ2-5; 12 bases line up with TRBD1. The germline V gene encodes CDR1 DFQATT and CDR2 SNEGSKA (reference sequence). The J segment lost 4 bases and the V segment lost 3 bases, leaving 6 bases of the junction unmatched. The CDR3 length is 15 residues.

This clonotype was seen many times. CDR3 DNA: TGTGCCAGCAGGGGACTAGATACGCAGTATTTT. Its protein product is CASRGLDTQYF. This sequence joins TRBV2 and TRBJ2-3, with D possibly being TRBD2 (6 bases). The germline V gene encodes CDR1 SNHLY and CDR2 FYNNEI. With 6 bases removed from V and 5 bases from J, the gap between germline ends came to 6 bases. This CDR3 has 11 amino acids.